A single sample is the source of the 32 T cell receptor beta chains below, sequenced in a study of blood T cell repertoires in COVID-19. Sequenced by immunoSEQ multiplex PCR; TCRdb stores in-frame clones only, minus some. Of 360,000 or so clones listed, about 90% are singletons. Input material: peripheral blood. The source is a man aged 18 to 30 with active or convalescent COVID-19.

V and J are TRBV14 and TRBJ2-5; weak D call: TRBD1 (6 bases). Trimming removed 3 bases from V and 6 bases from J, with 17 bases in between. The CDR3 is 15 residues long. From germline, CDR1 is SGHDN and CDR2 FVKESK. In DNA form, the CDR3 reads TGTGCCAGCAGCCAGATGGGACAAGGGCAGCAGACCCAGTACTTC. Protein sequence: CASSQMGQGQQTQYF.

V usage is TRBV6-1 and J usage is TRBJ2-7, with a possible D match to TRBD1 (5 bases). The germline V and J ends were trimmed by 0 bases and 0 bases, with 9 bases remaining between them. The V gene's germline CDR1 is MNHNS and CDR2 SASEGT. This CDR3 contains 15 residues. Here the CDR3 reads CASSEALDSSYEQYF. CDR3 bases: TGTGCCAGCAGTGAAGCGCTTGACAGCTCCTACGAGCAGTACTTC.

The chain recombines TRBV4-1 with TRBJ1-4; D call uncertain. V was shortened by 1 base and J by 0 bases, with 12 bases between the two germline ends. The CDR3 is made up of 17 amino acids. CDR1 and CDR2 (germline): MGHRA, YSYEKL. The CDR3: CASSQGPESATNEKLFF. CDR3 bases: TGCGCCAGCAGCCAAGGGCCAGAAAGTGCAACTAATGAAAAACTGTTTTTT.

V gene TRBV19 combines with J gene TRBJ1-2; 9 bases fit TRBD1. Germline V gene lookup returns CDR1 LNHDA and CDR2 SQIVND (reference sequence). This CDR3 is 14 amino acids long. V was pared by 6 bases and J by 2 bases, with 4 bases of the junction left unmatched. CDR3 protein: CASSWGTGNYGYTF. The CDR3 bases are TGTGCCAGTAGCTGGGGGACAGGGAACTATGGCTACACCTTC.

This clone was picked up a small number of times. The CDR3 DNA reads TGTGCCAGCAGTTTTGATAGGGACAGGGGGCAAACTGAAGCTTTCTTT. Translating it yields CASSFDRDRGQTEAFF. The chain employs TRBV27 and TRBJ1-1, with 12 bases fitting TRBD1. The V segment lost 3 bases and the J segment 5 bases; nucleotides outside the gene matches: 7. Germline lookup yields CDR1 MNHEY and CDR2 SMNVEV (reference sequence). CDR3 length: 16 amino acids.

The CDR3 sequence: CASSPGQEAYSPLHF. The CDR3 DNA is TGTGCCAGCAGCCCAGGACAGGAGGCCTATTCACCCCTCCACTTT. V and J are TRBV7-6 and TRBJ1-6; 7 positions match TRBD1. CDR3 length: 15 amino acids. V shed 5 bases, J shed 8 bases, and the junction held 9 bases outside the gene matches. Germline V gene lookup returns CDR1 SGHVS and CDR2 FNYEAQ. The full variable domain, with the rest looked up from reference TRBV7-6 and TRBJ1-6, is GAGVSQSPRYKVTKRGQDVALRCDPISGHVSLYWYRQALGQGPEFLTYFNYEAQQDKSGLPNDRFSAERPEGSISTLTIQRTEQRDSAMYRCASSPGQEAYSPLHFGNGTRLTVT.

The chain recombines TRBV5-1 with TRBJ1-1; 7 positions agree with TRBD1. This CDR3 is built from 15 residues. With V trimmed by 1 base and J by 1 base, 4 bases remained unmatched. Germline-derived CDR1 and CDR2 are SGHRS and YFSETQ. DNA of the CDR3: TGCGCCAGCAGCTTGCCAGGACAGGCGAACACTGAAGCTTTCTTT. It is translated as CASSLPGQANTEAFF.

V and J are TRBV19 and TRBJ2-1, with 11 bases fitting TRBD1. This CDR3 spans 16 amino acids. CDR1 is LNHDA and CDR2 is SQIVND in the germline V gene (reference sequence). The junction had 6 bases not matched to a gene; V was cut back by 4 bases and J by 4 bases. The CDR3 DNA follows: TGTGCCAGTAGTACCGGGACAGGGGGTAGGTACAATGAGCAGTTCTTC. Translating it yields CASSTGTGGRYNEQFF.

The rearrangement uses TRBV5-1 and TRBJ2-1; TRBD1 agrees at 9 bases. Germline CDR1 reads SGHRS; CDR2 reads YFSETQ. J lost 3 bases, V lost 4 bases, and 14 bases had no gene match. CDR3 length: 18 amino acids. The CDR3 sequence is CASSARQGVESNYNEQFF. CDR3 nucleotides: TGCGCCAGCAGCGCCAGACAGGGGGTGGAGAGTAACTACAATGAGCAGTTCTTC.

This clone was counted once. The chain carries TRBV7-9 and TRBJ1-2; 7 bases agree with TRBD1. Germline CDR1 is SEHNR and CDR2 is FQNEAQ (reference sequence). This CDR3 has 14 amino acids. The V and J ends lost 5 bases and 5 bases, in that order; junction bases with no gene match: 8. The CDR3 region is CASSRTGGSYGYTF. The CDR3 DNA follows: TGTGCCAGCAGCCGGACAGGCGGCTCTTATGGCTACACCTTC.

V and J are TRBV29-1 and TRBJ1-1, with 7 bases lining up with TRBD1. The germline V gene encodes CDR1 SQVTM and CDR2 ANQGSEA. The trim removed 1 base at V and 4 bases at J, leaving 9 bases unmatched. The CDR3 runs 15 residues. CDR3 nucleotide sequence: TGCAGCGTTGAAGTTGCCACAGGGGCGATCACTGAAGCTTTCTTT. Translating it yields CSVEVATGAITEAFF.

The chain carries TRBV7-6 and TRBJ2-1; possible D gene TRBD2, 6 bases. Germline assignment: CDR1 SGHVS and CDR2 FNYEAQ. V was cut by 6 bases and J by 1 base, with 16 bases left in between. The CDR3 is 16 residues long. The CDR3, as DNA: TGTGCCAGCAGACTAGAGGAGGGGAATTCCTACAATGAGCAGTTCTTC. Translated: CASRLEEGNSYNEQFF. Using reference TRBV7-6 and TRBJ2-1 for the parts outside the CDR3, the full variable domain is GAGVSQSPRYKVTKRGQDVALRCDPISGHVSLYWYRQALGQGPEFLTYFNYEAQQDKSGLPNDRFSAERPEGSISTLTIQRTEQRDSAMYRCASRLEEGNSYNEQFFGPGTRLTVL.

This sequence joins TRBV7-3 and TRBJ2-7, with D perhaps matching TRBD1 (6 bases). The CDR3 consists of 14 residues. The germline CDR1 and CDR2 sequences are SGHTA and FQGTGA. Trimming left V 0 bases short and J 5 bases short, with 11 bases between. CDR3 coding DNA: TGTGCCAGCAGCTTAACCGCAGGGGATCACGAGCAGTACTTC. Translation: CASSLTAGDHEQYF.

The J gene is TRBJ1-4, the V gene TRBV18, with 8 bases lining up with TRBD1. The V gene end was trimmed by 3 bases and the J gene end by 9 bases; junction bases not matched to a gene: 12. The germline gives CDR1 KGHSH, CDR2 LQKENI. The CDR3 runs 16 residues. CDR3 residues: CASSPITGTGGQKLFF. The CDR3 DNA is TGTGCCAGCTCACCCATCACCGGGACAGGAGGGCAAAAACTGTTTTTT. The variable domain in full, with the rest retrieved from reference TRBV18 and TRBJ1-4, is NAGVMQNPRHLVRRRGQEARLRCSPMKGHSHVYWYRQLPEEGLKFMVYLQKENIIDESGMPKERFSAEFPKEGPSILRIQQVVRGDSAAYFCASSPITGTGGQKLFFGSGTQLSVL.

V gene TRBV7-9 combines with J gene TRBJ2-2, with D perhaps matching TRBD1 (6 bases). Trimming took off 2 bases at V and 2 bases at J, with 12 bases between the two ends. The germline gives CDR1 SEHNR, CDR2 FQNEAQ (reference sequence). The CDR3 contains 16 residues. CDR3 nucleotides: TGTGCCAGCAGCTTAATTGGGGGCGTTAACACCGGGGAGCTGTTTTTT. Translating gives CASSLIGGVNTGELFF.

CDR3 sequence: CASSKDRFGYNEQFF. The CDR3 DNA reads TGTGCCAGCAGCAAAGACAGGTTCGGGTACAATGAGCAGTTCTTC. The chain couples TRBV7-8 to TRBJ2-1, with D possibly matching TRBD1 (6 bases). The CDR3 contains 15 residues. The ends were cut back, 5 bases at V and 4 bases at J, with 15 bases in the middle. CDR1 SGHVS and CDR2 FQNEAQ come from the germline V gene.

This clone has only one observation. This chain uses TRBV6-1 with TRBJ2-1, with D perhaps TRBD2 (6 bases). Germline V CDR1 and CDR2: MNHNS, SASEGT. V lost 1 base, J lost 6 bases, and 16 bases lay in between. This CDR3 has 16 residues. This CDR3 reads CASSEVFGRTTNEQFF. The CDR3 DNA sequence: TGTGCCAGCAGTGAAGTTTTCGGGAGAACCACCAATGAGCAGTTCTTC.

The chain joins TRBV18 to TRBJ1-2; 7 bases align to TRBD1. The CDR3 runs 16 residues. V trimming: 4 bases; J trimming: 4 bases; junction bases outside the gene matches: 12. CDR1 is KGHSH and CDR2 is LQKENI in the germline V gene. This chain's CDR3 is CASSLDREIIAYGYTF. The DNA of the CDR3 is TGTGCCAGCTCACTTGACAGGGAGATAATTGCCTATGGCTACACCTTC.

CDR3 DNA sequence: TGCGCCAGCAGCTTGTCGGGGGACAGGGTCAATGAGCAGTTCTTC. Amino acid sequence: CASSLSGDRVNEQFF. The gene calls are TRBV5-1 and TRBJ2-1; 9 bases match TRBD1. V lost 1 base, J lost 6 bases, and 5 bases stayed unmatched. The CDR3 is 15 amino acids. Germline V lookup: CDR1 SGHRS, CDR2 YFSETQ. Full variable domain (rest looked up from reference TRBV5-1 and TRBJ2-1): KAGVTQTPRYLIKTRGQQVTLSCSPISGHRSVSWYQQTPGQGLQFLFEYFSETQRNKGNFPGRFSGRQFSNSRSEMNVSTLELGDSALYLCASSLSGDRVNEQFFGPGTRLTVL.

This chain links TRBV5-1 with TRBJ2-7, with 7 bases aligning to TRBD2. The J segment lost 1 base and the V segment lost 4 bases, leaving 8 bases of the junction unmatched. Germline V gene data show CDR1 as SGHRS and CDR2 as YFSETQ. The CDR3 is 15 residues long. The CDR3 DNA sequence: TGCGCCAGCAGCCGCAAGGAGGGAGGGTCCTACGAGCAGTACTTC. It specifies CASSRKEGGSYEQYF.

The chain employs TRBV12-3 or TRBV12-4 and TRBJ2-3; weak D call: TRBD2 (6 bases). The CDR3 is 13 residues long. V lost 8 bases to trimming and J lost 10 bases, with 19 bases between them. This CDR3 is CASAPMGGIAQYF. The CDR3 DNA sequence: TGTGCCAGCGCACCTATGGGGGGAATTGCGCAGTATTTT.

The rearrangement links TRBV3-1 (or the pseudogene TRBV3-2) to TRBJ1-5, with TRBD1 as a possible D gene (5 bases). The CDR3 has 14 amino acids. V gave up 1 base and J gave up 3 bases, with 7 bases separating them. Germline values: CDR1 LGHDT, CDR2 YNNKEL (reference sequence). DNA of the CDR3: TGTGCCAGCAGCCAAGGACAGATCAATCAGCCCCAGCATTTT. Translation gives CASSQGQINQPQHF.

Details on this clone: The sample carries other DNA sequences with the same CDR3. The chain has TRBV19 and TRBJ2-7, with D uncertain. This CDR3 region has 14 residues. Germline loops: CDR1 LNHDA, CDR2 SQIVND (reference sequence). V lost 1 base, J lost 1 base, and 8 bases lay in between. CDR3 region: CASSIVGSSYEQYF. CDR3 in DNA: TGTGCCAGTAGTATAGTTGGCAGTTCCTACGAGCAGTACTTC.

The chain combines TRBV5-1 with TRBJ2-3; D might be TRBD2 (6 bases). Germline CDR1 SGHRS, CDR2 YFSETQ. V was trimmed by 0 bases and J by 0 bases, leaving 8 bases between them. The CDR3 is 15 residues long. DNA of the CDR3: TGCGCCAGCAGCTTGGCCGGGACTAGCACAGATACGCAGTATTTT. Amino acids: CASSLAGTSTDTQYF.

This chain links TRBV24-1 with TRBJ2-1; D gene ambiguous. Germline-derived CDR1 and CDR2 are KGHDR and SFDVKD. The ends were cut back, 7 bases at V and 0 bases at J, with 9 bases in the middle. This CDR3 contains 14 residues. CDR3 residues: CATRPSSSYNEQFF. CDR3 bases: TGTGCCACCAGGCCATCCAGCTCCTACAATGAGCAGTTCTTC.

V usage is TRBV2 and J usage is TRBJ1-6, with no clear D. Germline-derived CDR1 and CDR2 are SNHLY and FYNNEI. The CDR3 extends over 15 amino acids. V was cut by 8 bases and J by 0 bases, with 11 bases left in between. This chain's CDR3 is CASGDLSSYNSPLHF. The CDR3, as DNA: TGTGCCAGCGGAGACCTAAGCTCCTATAATTCACCCCTCCACTTT.

The J gene is TRBJ1-2, the V gene TRBV5-1; D unresolved. The CDR3 covers 12 residues. Germline V CDR1 and CDR2: SGHRS, YFSETQ. The germline V and J ends were trimmed by 0 bases and 8 bases, with 8 bases remaining between them. The CDR3 DNA follows: TGCGCCAGCAGCTTGGCCCCCGGGGGCTACACCTTC. Amino acid sequence: CASSLAPGGYTF. Complete variable domain (other parts from reference TRBV5-1 and TRBJ1-2): KAGVTQTPRYLIKTRGQQVTLSCSPISGHRSVSWYQQTPGQGLQFLFEYFSETQRNKGNFPGRFSGRQFSNSRSEMNVSTLELGDSALYLCASSLAPGGYTFGSGTRLTVV.

The CDR3, as DNA: TGTGCCAGCAGCTTTGGTTTCGGTCAGCCCCAGCATTTT. Translation gives CASSFGFGQPQHF. The genes are TRBV7-2 and TRBJ1-5, with D unresolved. The CDR3 length is 13 residues. Trimming cost V 3 bases and J 6 bases, with 9 bases left between them. Germline V gives CDR1 SGHTA, CDR2 FQGNSA.

Only one count was recorded for this clone. The gene calls are TRBV4-2 and TRBJ1-2; TRBD1 aligns across 7 bases. This CDR3 is built from 15 residues. Germline V gene lookup returns CDR1 LGHNA and CDR2 YNFKEQ. Trimming took 0 bases from V and 3 from J; bases not matched to a gene: 4. This CDR3 is CASSQDSGTDYGYTF. The CDR3 coding sequence is TGTGCCAGCAGCCAAGATTCCGGGACAGACTATGGCTACACCTTC.

The chain employs TRBV28 and TRBJ2-3, with D maybe TRBD2 (5 bases). The ends were cut back, 3 bases at V and 5 bases at J, with 9 bases in the middle. The germline V gene has CDR1 MDHEN and CDR2 SYDVKM. This CDR3 is 13 amino acids long. Here the CDR3 reads CASSLIAGDTQYF. CDR3 coding DNA: TGTGCCAGCAGTTTGATTGCGGGAGATACGCAGTATTTT.

The chain carries TRBV4-1 and TRBJ1-2, with D uncertain. Trimming removed 5 bases at V and 0 bases at J, with 13 bases between. Germline CDR1 MGHRA, CDR2 YSYEKL. The CDR3 has 15 residues. In DNA form, the CDR3 reads TGCGCCAGCAGCTCGCGACTGAATACTAACTATGGCTACACCTTC. Its translation: CASSSRLNTNYGYTF.

This chain links TRBV11-2 with TRBJ2-5, with 10 bases fitting TRBD1. Germline assignment: CDR1 SGHAT and CDR2 FQNNGV. The CDR3 has 17 residues. Trimming cost V 0 bases and J 5 bases; bases outside gene matches: 9. This CDR3 is CASSLDSDRGRWETQYF. CDR3 coding DNA: TGTGCCAGCAGCTTAGATTCCGACAGGGGGCGGTGGGAGACCCAGTACTTC.